This is a list of T cell receptor beta chains from one sample in a study of T cell repertoires in cytomegalovirus infection. MiXCR, run by TCRdb on the reads, gives a single entry per CDR3 protein. Of 250,000 to 300,000 distinct CDR3 sequences detected, 20% to 30% appear once; the ten largest clones hold approximately 15%. Sample: PBMCs. Receptor source: a human donor in good health (CMV status not recorded). Some clones in this sample may be carry-over from other donors' samples. CDR3s include the opening cysteine and the closing phenylalanine or tryptophan. The D gene is left open where the match is weak. Only part of the rows carry a size: once, few, many, or a class if the clone is expanded.

clone size	V gene	J gene	D gene	CDR3 protein	CDR3 DNA
NA	TRBV7-2	TRBJ1-2	NA	CASSFEAGYGYTF	TGTGCCAGCAGCTTCGAGGCAGGGTATGGCTACACCTTC
NA	TRBV5-1	TRBJ2-3	NA	CASSITGMADTQYF	TGCGCCAGCAGCATCACGGGGATGGCGGATACGCAGTATTTT
many	TRBV7-2	TRBJ1-1	TRBD1	CASALTGGTTTEAFF	TGTGCCAGCGCACTGACAGGGGGAACAACCACTGAAGCTTTCTTT
NA	TRBV15	TRBJ2-5	TRBD2	CATSSGGVKQETQYF	TGTGCCACCAGCAGCGGGGGGGTAAAACAAGAGACCCAGTACTTC
NA	TRBV9	TRBJ2-1	TRBD2	CASSVAVAGSYNEQFF	TGTGCCAGCAGCGTAGCGGTAGCGGGATCCTACAATGAGCAGTTCTTC
few	TRBV28	TRBJ2-1	TRBD2	CASSVAGGRSEQFF	TGTGCCAGCAGTGTAGCGGGAGGGCGGAGTGAGCAGTTCTTC
many	TRBV7-9	TRBJ2-7	TRBD2	CASSLRLAERSSYEQYF	TGTGCCAGCAGCTTAAGACTAGCGGAGAGGAGCTCCTACGAGCAGTACTTC
few	TRBV28	TRBJ1-1	TRBD1	CASRLPGQGTEAFF	TGTGCCAGCAGGTTACCGGGACAGGGCACTGAAGCTTTCTTT
few	TRBV10-3	TRBJ1-5	TRBD1	CAISQGASNQPQHF	TGTGCCATCAGTCAGGGGGCAAGCAATCAGCCCCAGCATTTT
few	TRBV6-2/TRBV6-3	TRBJ1-5	TRBD1	CASSFRGQSNQPQHF	TGTGCCAGCAGTTTCCGGGGACAGAGCAATCAGCCCCAGCATTTT
few	TRBV6-6	TRBJ1-4	TRBD1	CASSHRGQGSSPLEKLFF	TGTGCCAGCAGTCACAGGGGACAGGGCTCCTCTCCCTTAGAAAAACTGTTTTTT
NA	TRBV7-2	TRBJ1-1	NA	CASSPLWSNTEAFF	TGTGCCAGCAGCCCATTGTGGTCGAACACTGAAGCTTTCTTT
NA	TRBV2	TRBJ1-3	TRBD1	CASSPLGTGSGNTIYF	TGTGCCAGCAGTCCTCTTGGGACAGGCTCTGGAAACACCATATATTTT
few	TRBV7-2	TRBJ2-7	NA	CASSFSGAASSEQYF	TGTGCCAGCAGCTTTAGCGGTGCAGCTTCCAGCGAGCAGTACTTC
NA	TRBV15	TRBJ1-6	TRBD1	CATSRDPGTARNSPLHF	TGTGCCACCAGCAGAGACCCTGGGACAGCGCGGAATTCACCCCTCCACTTT
few	TRBV6-6	TRBJ2-1	NA	CASSYSGASYNEQFF	TGTGCCAGCAGTTACTCAGGGGCCTCCTACAATGAGCAGTTCTTC
NA	TRBV7-3	TRBJ1-1	NA	CASSARLETRAFF	TGTGCCAGCAGCGCCAGACTAGAGACGCGGGCTTTCTTT
NA	TRBV27	TRBJ2-2	NA	CASSYGTHSRTGELFF	TGTGCCAGCAGTTATGGGACACACTCGAGGACCGGGGAGCTGTTTTTT
NA	TRBV5-1	TRBJ2-5	NA	CASSLNPAQETQYF	TGCGCCAGCAGCTTGAATCCCGCCCAAGAGACCCAGTACTTC
few	TRBV4-1	TRBJ2-7	NA	CASSPAGSYEQYF	TGCGCCAGCAGCCCGGCAGGGTCCTACGAGCAGTACTTC
many	TRBV7-2	TRBJ1-1	NA	CASSSWEGSYTEAFF	TGTGCCAGCAGCTCTTGGGAGGGGAGTTACACTGAAGCTTTCTTT
few	TRBV7-2	TRBJ2-5	NA	CASSSLSGMETQYF	TGTGCCAGCAGCTCCCTAAGTGGGATGGAGACCCAGTACTTC
NA	TRBV2	TRBJ2-7	NA	CASSPRTTLSYEQYF	TGTGCCAGCAGTCCTCGGACCACCCTCTCCTACGAGCAGTACTTC
many	TRBV7-8	TRBJ1-2	NA	CASSFQGNYGYTF	TGTGCCAGCAGCTTTCAGGGGAACTATGGCTACACCTTC